Shown below are 15 T cell receptor beta chains from a single sample sequenced in a study of Ad26.COV2.S vaccination and SARS-CoV-2 variants. Profiling relied on immunoSEQ multiplex PCR, and the TCRdb table lists in-frame clones only, not all of them. Found here are 450,000 to 550,000 clones, roughly nine tenths of them singletons; the top ten hold 2% to 3%. Treatment given: roughly 18 received Ad26.COV2.S at low or high dose, single or two shots; about five received placebo; per-sample allocation not given. Day 63 after the first injection of vaccine or placebo was the sampling time. The sequencing here drew on peripheral blood, taken in a trial of Ad26.COV2.S vaccine versus placebo. These receptors came from a person aged 18-65 years who received the Ad26.COV2.S COVID-19 vaccine or a placebo.

This chain uses TRBV6-1 with TRBJ2-3; D is undetermined. The length of the CDR3 is 14 residues. V gave up 2 bases and J gave up 1 base, with 7 bases separating them. Germline CDR1 and CDR2: MNHNS and SASEGT. The CDR3 DNA reads TGTGCCAGCAGTGAATTAGGATGCACAGATACGCAGTATTTT. Its translation is CASSELGCTDTQYF.

The chain carries TRBV5-5 and TRBJ1-6; 8 bases line up with TRBD1. Germline loops: CDR1 SGHKS, CDR2 YYEKEE (reference sequence). Trimming at V came to 1 base and at J to 2 bases, leaving 2 bases not matched to a gene. CDR3 length: 16 residues. CDR3 DNA: TGTGCCAGCAGCTTGAGGGACAGGCCCTATAATTCACCCCTCCACTTT. It codes for CASSLRDRPYNSPLHF.

This clone was counted a single time. The V call is TRBV19, the J call TRBJ2-1; D call uncertain. The CDR3 consists of 12 residues. V shed 6 bases and J shed 6 bases, with 9 bases lying between them. Germline lookup yields CDR1 LNHDA and CDR2 SQIVND (reference sequence). DNA of the CDR3: TGTGCCAGTAGCATACATCCCAATGAGCAGTTCTTC. Its translation: CASSIHPNEQFF.

The chain combines TRBV18 with TRBJ1-1; D is possibly TRBD1 (5 bases). The CDR3 totals 14 residues. V lost 2 bases and J lost 1, with 8 bases in between. The V gene's germline CDR1 is KGHSH and CDR2 LQKENI. CDR3 coding DNA: TGTGCCAGCTCACCAATAACAGGGAACACTGAAGCTTTCTTT. Its translation is CASSPITGNTEAFF.

This chain connects TRBV6-4 to TRBJ2-1; D tentatively fits TRBD1 or TRBD2 (5 bases each). Germline V lookup: CDR1 MRHNA, CDR2 SNTAGT. V was cut by 2 bases and J by 4 bases, with 15 bases left in between. This CDR3 has 16 residues. DNA for the CDR3: TGTGCCAGCAGTGACGTGGCCGGGACGCCGTACAATGAGCAGTTCTTC. Amino acid sequence: CASSDVAGTPYNEQFF.

The chain joins TRBV4-1 to TRBJ1-3, with TRBD1 identical over 9 bases. This CDR3 contains 17 residues. CDR1 is MGHRA and CDR2 is YSYEKL in the germline V gene. The V gene end was trimmed by 3 bases and the J gene end by 4 bases; junction bases not matched to a gene: 10. In nucleotides, the CDR3 is TGCGCCAGCAGCCACTACGGCGGGACAGGGATAGGAAACACCATATATTTT. Protein: CASSHYGGTGIGNTIYF.

J is TRBJ2-3 and V is TRBV9; a weak D match, TRBD1 (5 bases). This CDR3 comprises 14 residues. Germline V CDR1 and CDR2: SGDLS, YYNGEE. Between the trimmed V and J ends, which lost 0 bases and 4 bases, there was a span of 9 bases. The chain's CDR3 is CASSVEVTADTQYF. CDR3 coding DNA: TGTGCCAGCAGCGTAGAGGTGACAGCAGATACGCAGTATTTT.

The table lists this clone with a count of one. J is TRBJ1-5 and V is TRBV6-5; D gene ambiguous. Germline V gives CDR1 MNHEY, CDR2 SVGAGI. The CDR3 spans 15 residues. V lost 0 bases to trimming and J lost 5 bases, with 11 bases between them. The CDR3 sequence: CASSYSGRWDQPQHF. The DNA of the CDR3 is TGTGCCAGCAGTTACTCTGGGAGGTGGGATCAGCCCCAGCATTTT.

This clone was seen only once. This chain connects TRBV5-1 to TRBJ2-2; D is perhaps TRBD1 (6 bases). Trimming took off 1 base at V and 6 bases at J, with 16 bases between the two ends. This CDR3 is 16 amino acids long. Germline V gene sequence: CDR1 SGHRS, CDR2 YFSETQ. The CDR3, as DNA: TGCGCCAGCAGCTTGACCGGGACACCCTTTTCCGGGGAGCTGTTTTTT. This codes for CASSLTGTPFSGELFF.

The V call is TRBV27, the J call TRBJ1-1, with TRBD1 matching over 9 bases. The CDR3 is made up of 16 amino acids. The germline gives CDR1 MNHEY, CDR2 SMNVEV (reference sequence). V trimming: 5 bases; J trimming: 3 bases; junction bases outside the gene matches: 10. DNA for the CDR3: TGTGCCAGCAGTCCCAGCCCGGGGACAGGGCACACTGAAGCTTTCTTT. The encoded protein is CASSPSPGTGHTEAFF.

This chain uses TRBV4-2 with TRBJ2-1; D unclear. CDR1 LGHNA and CDR2 YNFKEQ come from the germline V gene. The CDR3 totals 13 residues. V lost 3 bases to trimming and J lost 7 bases, with 10 bases between them. CDR3 loop: CASSQFGANEQFF. In DNA form, the CDR3 reads TGTGCCAGCAGCCAGTTCGGAGCGAATGAGCAGTTCTTC.

This clone has a single count. The genes are TRBV5-4 and TRBJ2-2; D not certain. The CDR3 has 16 residues. The germline V gene has CDR1 SGHNT and CDR2 YYREEE (reference sequence). Trimming left V 4 bases short and J 3 bases short, with 16 bases between. The CDR3, as DNA: TGTGCCAGCAGCCGGGTGACCCTACGGGACACCGGGGAGCTGTTTTTT. Translation: CASSRVTLRDTGELFF. Variable domain in full (rest from reference TRBV5-4 and TRBJ2-2): ETGVTQSPTHLIKTRGQQVTLRCSSQSGHNTVSWYQQALGQGPQFIFQYYREEENGRGNFPPRFSGLQFPNYSSELNVNALELDDSALYLCASSRVTLRDTGELFFGEGSRLTVL.

The J gene is TRBJ2-1, the V gene TRBV7-2; D is unresolved. The V end lost 5 bases, the J end lost 10 bases, and 9 bases lay between the germline ends. CDR1 and CDR2 from the germline V gene are SGHTA and FQGNSA. The CDR3 loop spans 11 amino acids. The CDR3 loop is CASSRIYEQFF. The CDR3 coding sequence is TGTGCCAGCAGCCGGATATACGAGCAGTTCTTC.

V usage is TRBV6-7 and J usage is TRBJ2-7; 8 nucleotides align to TRBD2. TRBV6-7 is identified as an open reading frame with a role that is uncertain. J was trimmed by 6 bases and V by 5 bases; bases with no gene match: 9. The length of the CDR3 is 14 residues. Here the CDR3 reads CASSSGSHPSEQYV. CDR3 DNA: TGTGCCAGCAGTAGCGGGAGCCACCCTTCCGAGCAGTACGTC.

The genes are TRBV30 and TRBJ1-5; D unresolved. Trimming cost V 0 bases and J 7 bases, with 7 bases left between them. Germline assignment: CDR1 GTSNPN and CDR2 SVGIG (reference sequence). The CDR3 sequence is 12 residues long. The CDR3 DNA reads TGTGCCTGGAGTGTATCCGAACAGCCCCAGCATTTT. The encoded protein is CAWSVSEQPQHF. Variable domain in full (rest from reference TRBV30 and TRBJ1-5): SQTIHQWPATLVQPVGSPLSLECTVEGTSNPNLYWYRQAAGRGLQLLFYSVGIGQISSEVPQNLSASRPQDRQFILSSKKLLLSDSGFYLCAWSVSEQPQHFGDGTRLSIL.